This TCR beta chain was retrieved from a study of TIL therapy for anti-PD-1-resistant metastatic lung cancer. Study-level background: Median patient age was approximately 58, ranging about 38-80 years.

Findings and limits, study-wide: TIL clonotype persistence in blood showed no apparent association with response.

Sequencing used immunoSEQ v3. Some clones are missing from TCRdb's copy, which holds only in-frame ones; the method was immunoSEQ multiplex PCR. The repertoire includes roughly 46,000 clones, approximately 86% of them detected once, and 5% sits in the top ten. CDR3 length: 16 residues. The germline V gene encodes CDR1 MDHEN and CDR2 SYDVKM. The trim removed 5 bases at V and 6 bases at J, leaving 12 bases unmatched. The time point denotes: pre-treatment sample, taken before nivolumab and TIL therapy. Of note for this clone: Its antigen is currently unknown.

Sequences were derived from blood, sampled at baseline. The receptor was isolated from a person between 25 and 80 years old with non-small cell lung cancer. V and J are TRBV28 and TRBJ1-5; 8 bases line up with TRBD1. CDR3 sequence reads: CASSRGGRGLFQPQHF. In nucleotides, the CDR3 is TGTGCCAGCAGTCGGGGGGGCAGGGGGCTTTTTCAGCCCCAGCATTTT. Together with reference TRBV28 and TRBJ1-5, the CDR3 gives the full variable domain: DVKVTQSSRYLVKRTGEKVFLECVQDMDHENMFWYRQDPGLGLRLIYFSYDVKMKEKGDIPEGYSVSREKKERFSLILESASTNQTSMYLCASSRGGRGLFQPQHFGDGTRLSIL.